This T cell receptor (beta chain) is drawn from a study of lymphopenia after photon versus proton radiotherapy. Profiled with immunoSEQ multiplex PCR; TCRdb holds only in-frame clones, not every one. The sample contains some 30,000 clones, about 94% of which appear only once. The CDR3 is 13 amino acids. CDR1 and CDR2 from the germline V gene are MNHNS and SASEGT. Turning to this clone: The target antigen is unknown.

Study-wide results and caveats: Authors raise, but do not show, better survival with proton therapy. A bigger post-nadir fall in TCR diversity correlated inversely with survival time in deceased patients.

This sequence joins TRBV6-1 and TRBJ2-5; D not resolved. The J call is uncertain, as TRBJ2-7 better fits the DNA end. The starting material was peripheral blood, obtained from a patient treated with photon-based radiotherapy. The TCR originated in a woman in her forties or fifties with cholangiocarcinoma. The CDR3, as DNA: TGTGCCAGCAGTGAAGTGGGGACCTACGAGCAGTACTTC. Translated: CASSEVGTYEQYF.